Sequencing of this T cell receptor beta chain was carried out in a study of cytomegalovirus exposure and HLA in healthy donors. Overall study findings and caveats: In vitro work confirmed that a few CMV-associated chains recognize CMV antigens.

As regards this clone: The antigen is unknown.

V gave up 7 bases and J gave up 5 bases; unmatched junction bases: 5. From germline, CDR1 is SQVTM and CDR2 ANQGSEA. The length of the CDR3 is 13 residues. PCR primers comprised 60 Vbeta and 13 Jbeta primers. Clones were sequenced by immunoSEQ multiplex PCR, and TCRdb holds only the in-frame ones, with some missing. The sample includes about 100,000 clones, about 76% of them seen just once. Sequenced material: PBMCs. J is TRBJ1-4 and V is TRBV29-1; 9 bases are shared with TRBD1. This sequence originates from a middle-aged man in good health and CMV-seropositive. CDR3 sequence reads: CSAEGTGNEKLFF. The CDR3 DNA reads as TGCAGCGCCGAGGGGACAGGGAATGAAAAACTGTTTTTT.